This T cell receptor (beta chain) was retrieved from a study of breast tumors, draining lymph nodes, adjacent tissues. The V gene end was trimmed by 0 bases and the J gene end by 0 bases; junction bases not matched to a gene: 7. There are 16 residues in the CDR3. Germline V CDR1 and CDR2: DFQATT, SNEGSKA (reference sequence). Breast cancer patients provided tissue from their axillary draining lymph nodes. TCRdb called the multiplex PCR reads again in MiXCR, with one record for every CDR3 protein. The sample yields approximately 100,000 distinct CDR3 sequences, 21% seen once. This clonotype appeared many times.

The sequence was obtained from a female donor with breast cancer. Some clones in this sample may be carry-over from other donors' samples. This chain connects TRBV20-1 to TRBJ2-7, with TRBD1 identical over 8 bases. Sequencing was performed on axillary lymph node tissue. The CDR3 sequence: CSARDWTGPPSYEQYF. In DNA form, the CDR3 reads TGCAGTGCTAGAGACTGGACAGGGCCCCCCTCCTACGAGCAGTACTTC.